What follows describes a single T cell receptor beta chain. J was trimmed by 4 bases and V by 4 bases; bases with no gene match: 7. The CDR3 has 16 residues. CDR1 is MNHEY, CDR2 SMNVEV, per germline (reference sequence). TCRdb keeps only in-frame clones here, not all; method: immunoSEQ multiplex PCR. There are about 68,000 clones in the sample; roughly nine tenths occur only once, and about 0.3% lies in the top ten. These data come from a study of OX40 agonist ivuxolimab in advanced cancers. The chain employs TRBV27 and TRBJ2-7, with TRBD2 matching 13 bases. The sequence came from an adult with an advanced solid tumor such as melanoma, head and neck, liver or kidney cancer. The source material was CD4+ or CD8+ T cells sorted from blood, sampled in a trial of the OX40 agonist ivuxolimab. The CDR3: CASSSAGTSGKYEQYF. In nucleotides, the CDR3 is TGTGCCAGCAGTTCGGCGGGGACTAGCGGGAAGTACGAGCAGTACTTC.